The T cell receptor beta chain under discussion was sequenced for a study of blood T cell repertoires in COVID-19. Study at large: PBMCs, B-cell-depleted T cells, or T cells were the source of the cDNA or gDNA that made up the material.

This clone was seen a few times. This CDR3 has 19 residues. Between the trimmed V and J ends, which lost 5 bases and 0 bases, there was a span of 25 bases. Germline CDR1 MNHEY, CDR2 SMNVEV (reference sequence). Clones were read by immunoSEQ multiplex PCR, and TCRdb kept only the in-frame ones, dropping some. The profile covers over 50,000 clones, with over 75% appearing a single time and around 30% taken by the ten largest. The clonotype originates from a human donor in a cohort sampled during active COVID-19. The V gene is TRBV27, the J gene TRBJ1-1; possibly TRBD1 for D (6 bases). The material sequenced was peripheral blood. CDR3 in amino acids: CASSEMDSTRWVLNTEAFF. In nucleotides, the CDR3 is TGTGCCAGCAGTGAAATGGACAGTACTAGGTGGGTACTGAACACTGAAGCTTTCTTT.